Listed below are T cell receptor beta chains from one sample, sequenced in a study of CD8 T cells in Susac syndrome. Using its own MiXCR run on the immunoSEQ multiplex PCR reads, TCRdb lists one record per CDR3 protein. The repertoire includes a few hundred thousand distinct CDR3 sequences, about 88% of them detected once, and roughly 0.17% sits in the top ten. The sequenced sample consisted of CD8+ T cells from PBMCs. These receptors were collected from a human donor with multiple sclerosis. The conserved cysteine and the conserved F or W are not part of the CDR3 here. Clone size is given for some rows only: seen once, a few or many times, or a class if the clone is expanded.

clone size,V gene,CDR3 protein
few,TRBV27,ASSHLNPYEQY
NA,TRBV3-1,ASSQPNRDYEQY
NA,TRBV4-2,ASSQEAGTSGDNEQF
NA,TRBV19,ASKIGAGVAYNEQF
NA,TRBV18,ASSPPSGRGSDGELF
once,TRBV9,ASSVGGLSSYNEQF
few,TRBV7-6,ASSLDLGTEAF
NA,TRBV5-1,ASSLVAGPTEQF
NA,TRBV27,ASSETLAESYNEQF
NA,TRBV20-1,SARDPRGPGY
NA,TRBV12-3/TRBV12-4,ASTEDRAGSNEKLF
NA,TRBV6-1,ASSEAPDNQPQH
NA,TRBV18,ASSPQGQGVPDEQF
NA,TRBV30,AWRLDRGNYGYT
NA,TRBV4-2,ASSQDGQGLGSYNEQF
NA,TRBV20-1,SARSTRARSGETQY
once,TRBV19,ASSMASSSYEQY
NA,TRBV4-3,ASSQSRAGGYEQY
NA,TRBV7-9,ASSGVGPAKEKNEKLF
NA,TRBV29-1,SVEDRLGGNEQF
once,TRBV7-9,ASSLPSEGTNEKLF
NA,TRBV2,ASRKTGMNTEAF
NA,TRBV12-3/TRBV12-4,ASSRDRVSNEQF
NA,TRBV4-2,ASSQDYSGGVYEQF
NA,TRBV5-1,ASSLLGAYNEQF
NA,TRBV2,ASSEGYGSGYT
NA,TRBV2,ASSEQGVGGNEQF
NA,TRBV20-1,SARLTGAYTDAQY
NA,TRBV21-1,ASSKGQGYHNEQF
NA,TRBV12-3/TRBV12-4,ASSLSPGNIQY
NA,TRBV4-2,ASSQDTDDTEAF
NA,TRBV14,ASSPLSGNTIY
NA,TRBV12-3/TRBV12-4,ASSAGLHSGNTIY
NA,TRBV20-1,SARITGTQY
few,TRBV9,ASSGGLPYEQY
NA,TRBV10-3,AIRDTDTQY
NA,TRBV4-3,ASSQEGATNEKLF
NA,TRBV29-1,SVGGDATNEKLF
NA,TRBV20-1,SASPLDSPTPHEQY
NA,TRBV4-3,ASSQDRQGWGFSYEQY
once,TRBV20-1,SAKYQGEAYEQY
NA,TRBV29-1,SVTTGLGANEQF
NA,TRBV28,ASSFPARNTEAF
NA,TRBV29-1,SVGHSLGTEAF
NA,TRBV7-9,ASTGRGTEAF
NA,TRBV19,ASSGGASYEQY
NA,TRBV7-9,ASRDFGLGSTDTQY
NA,TRBV7-9,ASSLASPPDRNTEAF
NA,TRBV4-1,ASSQDEASRAGGYT
NA,TRBV9,ASNRDGTEAF
NA,TRBV7-9,ASSLPLAATNEKLF
NA,TRBV19,AVREGVTAF
NA,TRBV7-9,ASSLPGQGAPSSYNEQF
NA,TRBV29-1,SVRTSNFNEQF
NA,TRBV4-1,ASSQQPGHTGLGGYT